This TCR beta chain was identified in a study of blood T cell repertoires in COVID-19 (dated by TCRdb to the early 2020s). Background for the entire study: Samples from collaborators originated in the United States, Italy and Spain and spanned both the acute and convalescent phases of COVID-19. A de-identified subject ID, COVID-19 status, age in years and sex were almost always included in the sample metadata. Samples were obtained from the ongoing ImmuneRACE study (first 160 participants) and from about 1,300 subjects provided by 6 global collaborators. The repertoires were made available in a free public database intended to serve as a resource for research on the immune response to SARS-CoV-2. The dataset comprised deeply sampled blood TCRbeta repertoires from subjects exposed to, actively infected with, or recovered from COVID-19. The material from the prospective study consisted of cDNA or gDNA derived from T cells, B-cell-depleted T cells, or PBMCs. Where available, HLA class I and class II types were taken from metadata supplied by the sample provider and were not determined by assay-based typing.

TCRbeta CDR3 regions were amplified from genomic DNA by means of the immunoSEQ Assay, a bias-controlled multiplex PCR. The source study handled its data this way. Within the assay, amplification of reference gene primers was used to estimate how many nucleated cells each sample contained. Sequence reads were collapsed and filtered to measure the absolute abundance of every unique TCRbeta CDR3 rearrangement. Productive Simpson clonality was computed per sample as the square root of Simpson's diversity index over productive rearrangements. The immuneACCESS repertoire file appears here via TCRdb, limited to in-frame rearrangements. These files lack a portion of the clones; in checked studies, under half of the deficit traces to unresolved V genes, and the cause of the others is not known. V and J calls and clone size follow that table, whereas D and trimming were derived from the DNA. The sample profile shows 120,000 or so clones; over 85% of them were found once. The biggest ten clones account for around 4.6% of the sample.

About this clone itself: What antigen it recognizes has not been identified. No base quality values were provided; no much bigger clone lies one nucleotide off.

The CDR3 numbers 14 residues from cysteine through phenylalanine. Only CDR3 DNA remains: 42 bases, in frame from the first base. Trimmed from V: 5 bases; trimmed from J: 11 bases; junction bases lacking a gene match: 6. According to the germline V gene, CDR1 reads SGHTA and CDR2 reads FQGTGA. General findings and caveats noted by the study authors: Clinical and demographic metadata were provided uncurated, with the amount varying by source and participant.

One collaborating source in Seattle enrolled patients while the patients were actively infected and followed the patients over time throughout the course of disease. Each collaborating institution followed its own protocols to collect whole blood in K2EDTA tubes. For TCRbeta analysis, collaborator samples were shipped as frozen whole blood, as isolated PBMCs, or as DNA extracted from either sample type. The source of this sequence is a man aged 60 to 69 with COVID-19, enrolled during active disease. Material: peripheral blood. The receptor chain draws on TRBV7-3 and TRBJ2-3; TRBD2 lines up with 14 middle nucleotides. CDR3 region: CASSPGLAGEVQYF. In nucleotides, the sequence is TGTGCCAGCAGCCCGGGACTAGCGGGAGAGGTGCAGTATTTT.